The rows below give T cell receptor beta chains drawn from one sample of a study of radiation and T cells in renal cell carcinoma. Libraries were prepared by immunoSEQ multiplex PCR; TCRdb keeps only in-frame clonotypes and omits some of them. The table includes under 200,000 clones, approximately 90% detected once. The source was blood, collected from a patient whose treatment included radiotherapy and nephrectomy. The receptor set was obtained from a woman aged 45-59 years with renal cell carcinoma. The CDR3 runs from the conserved cysteine through the conserved F or W. The order of the fields is CDR3 protein, CDR3 DNA, D gene, CDR3 length, J gene, clone size, V gene. D genes are given only for firm matches. Clone size is stated in some rows and not others, as once, few, many or a class when expanded.

CASSQPGQGNTIYF	TGTGCCAGTAGTCAGCCCGGGCAAGGAAACACCATATATTTT	.	14	TRBJ1-3	.	TRBV19
CASRAGTANTGELFF	TGTGCCAGCAGAGCCGGGACAGCGAACACCGGGGAGCTGTTTTTT	TRBD1	15	TRBJ2-2	.	TRBV6-5
CASSPEQTTGELFF	TGTGCCAGCTCACCGGAACAGACCACCGGGGAGCTGTTTTTT	.	14	TRBJ2-2	once	TRBV18
CASSPRGGKSEAFF	TGTGCCAGTAGTCCCCGGGGGGGAAAGTCTGAAGCTTTCTTT	.	14	TRBJ1-1	.	TRBV19
CASSHPRTGWSTEAFF	TGCGCCAGCAGTCATCCTCGGACAGGGTGGTCCACTGAAGCTTTCTTT	TRBD1	16	TRBJ1-1	.	TRBV23-1
CASTDRSYEQYF	TGTGCCAGTACCGATAGAAGCTACGAGCAGTACTTC	.	12	TRBJ2-7	.	TRBV19
CASSFGSGANVLTF	TGTGCCAGCAGTTTCGGCTCTGGGGCCAACGTCCTGACTTTC	.	14	TRBJ2-6	.	TRBV27
CASSVEGRRPTAQYF	TGTGCCAGCAGCGTAGAGGGACGGCGCCCCACAGCCCAGTACTTC	.	15	TRBJ2-5	.	TRBV9
CASRGSSYEQYF	TGTGCCAGCAGGGGAAGCTCCTACGAGCAGTACTTC	.	12	TRBJ2-7	.	TRBV6-6
CASSTLGQGVLDTEAFF	TGCGCCAGCAGCACCCTGGGACAGGGGGTACTGGACACTGAAGCTTTCTTT	TRBD1	17	TRBJ1-1	.	TRBV5-1
CASSSPGQGVIETQYF	TGTGCCAGCAGCTCTCCGGGACAGGGAGTAATAGAGACCCAGTACTTC	TRBD1	16	TRBJ2-5	.	TRBV11-1
CASSVLDSGTGELFF	TGCGCCAGCAGCGTCCTGGACAGCGGCACCGGGGAGCTGTTTTTT	.	15	TRBJ2-2	.	TRBV5-1
CASSSTVALTSGLHNEQFF	TGTGCCAGCAGCTCTACAGTCGCCCTGACTAGCGGGCTACACAATGAGCAGTTCTTC	TRBD2	19	TRBJ2-1	.	TRBV7-8
CASSKTGINQPQHF	TGTGCCAGCAGCAAAACAGGGATCAATCAGCCCCAGCATTTT	.	14	TRBJ1-5	.	TRBV7-8
CASSKYREAEAFF	TGTGCCAGCAGCAAATACAGGGAGGCTGAAGCTTTCTTT	.	13	TRBJ1-1	.	TRBV5-4
CASNPASGGQTQYF	TGTGCCAGCAACCCCGCTAGCGGGGGACAGACCCAGTACTTC	TRBD2	14	TRBJ2-5	.	TRBV2
CATSRDRVRTEAFF	TGTGCCACCAGCAGGGACAGGGTGCGGACTGAAGCTTTCTTT	TRBD1	14	TRBJ1-1	.	TRBV15
CASSLVRAATNEKLFF	TGTGCCAGCAGCTTAGTGAGGGCTGCAACTAATGAAAAACTGTTTTTT	.	16	TRBJ1-4	.	TRBV7-8
CASSRDRGNWQFF	TGTGCCAGCAGCCGAGACAGGGGAAATTGGCAGTTCTTC	TRBD1	13	TRBJ2-1	.	TRBV7-2
CASSLAQGLQETQYF	TGCGCCAGCAGCTTGGCACAGGGACTACAGGAGACCCAGTACTTC	.	15	TRBJ2-5	.	TRBV5-1
CASSPGQGAWEKLFF	TGCGCCAGCAGCCCGGGACAGGGGGCATGGGAAAAACTGTTTTTT	TRBD1	15	TRBJ1-4	.	TRBV4-1
CASSPDRGPWNEQFF	TGTGCCAGCAGCCCGGACAGGGGGCCTTGGAATGAGCAGTTCTTC	TRBD1	15	TRBJ2-1	once	TRBV5-4
CASREGSEQFF	TGTGCCAGCAGAGAGGGGTCAGAGCAGTTCTTC	.	11	TRBJ2-1	.	TRBV6-6
CASSRDLGTGLSTDTQYF	TGTGCCAGCAGTCGTGACCTCGGGACAGGGCTTAGCACAGATACGCAGTATTTT	TRBD1	18	TRBJ2-3	.	TRBV5-4
CASSHNFARYTF	TGTGCCAGCAGCCACAACTTCGCGCGCTACACCTTC	.	12	TRBJ1-2	once	TRBV7-8
CASSYEGDEKLFF	TGTGCCAGCAGTTACGAGGGAGATGAAAAACTGTTTTTT	.	13	TRBJ1-4	.	TRBV6-6
CASHLGQGILSTDTQYF	TGCGCCAGCCACCTAGGACAGGGAATTCTTAGCACAGATACGCAGTATTTT	TRBD1	17	TRBJ2-3	.	TRBV5-1
CASSLRGQSPLHF	TGCGCCAGCAGCTTGCGGGGGCAATCACCCCTCCACTTT	.	13	TRBJ1-6	.	TRBV5-1
CASSPAGQGGSQPQHF	TGCGCCAGCAGCCCTGCCGGACAGGGAGGGAGTCAGCCCCAGCATTTT	TRBD1	16	TRBJ1-5	.	TRBV4-1
CATSRLAQETQYF	TGTGCCACCAGCAGACTGGCTCAAGAGACCCAGTACTTC	.	13	TRBJ2-5	few	TRBV15
CASRFSGTGSNEQYF	TGTGCCAGCAGATTTTCTGGGACAGGGTCAAACGAGCAGTACTTC	TRBD1	15	TRBJ2-7	.	TRBV28
CASSPGGIGGYTF	TGTGCCAGCTCACCAGGCGGGATTGGTGGCTACACCTTC	.	13	TRBJ1-2	.	TRBV18
CASGGEGGRHQPQHF	TGTGCCAGCGGGGGGGAAGGGGGTCGTCATCAGCCCCAGCATTTT	.	15	TRBJ1-5	.	TRBV6-1
CASGVSGGNTEAFF	TGTGCCAGCGGAGTAAGTGGGGGAAACACTGAAGCTTTCTTT	.	14	TRBJ1-1	.	TRBV25-1
CASSPRRNGLDNVLTF	TGTGCCAGCAGCCCAAGACGGAATGGGCTGGACAACGTCCTGACTTTC	.	16	TRBJ2-6	.	TRBV5-6
CASSPSGNDQPQHF	TGCGCCAGCAGCCCATCAGGCAACGATCAGCCCCAGCATTTT	.	14	TRBJ1-5	.	TRBV5-1
CASSAGGVDSPLHF	TGCGCCAGCAGTGCGGGGGGGGTGGATTCACCCCTCCACTTT	.	14	TRBJ1-6	.	TRBV10-1
CASSLEVGRFRNTEAFF	TGCGCCAGCAGCTTAGAGGTGGGGCGATTTAGGAACACTGAAGCTTTCTTT	.	17	TRBJ1-1	.	TRBV5-1
CASRASGGASGELFF	TGTGCCAGCAGAGCTAGCGGGGGGGCAAGCGGGGAGCTGTTTTTT	TRBD2	15	TRBJ2-2	.	TRBV6-5
CASSPFDRGSYNEQFF	TGTGCCAGCTCACCATTTGACAGGGGCTCCTACAATGAGCAGTTCTTC	TRBD1	16	TRBJ2-1	.	TRBV18